This TCR beta chain was recorded in a study of graft-versus-host responses after intestinal transplantation. At the level of the study: Grafts were multivisceral, liver-intestinal, or isolated intestinal. For approximately three years after anti-thymocyte globulin induction, all recipients took tacrolimus and steroids.

About this clone itself: Its antigen is currently unknown.

The table came from immunoSEQ multiplex PCR; TCRdb's copy has only in-frame clones and leaves some out. The sample has approximately 68,000 clones, about 90% seen once. General study results and limits: The marrow of recipients harbored GvH clones, and ileum or blood showed some of them first.

The germline V gene encodes CDR1 SNHLY and CDR2 FYNNEI. The CDR3 spans 15 residues. Trimming took 3 bases from V and 4 from J; bases not matched to a gene: 5. The sequence came from a human donor who was the organ donor for an intestinal transplant. The starting material was unstimulated CD8+ T cells sorted from spleen or lymph node cells, obtained before transplant. The rearrangement links TRBV2 to TRBJ2-3; 9 bases are shared with TRBD1. CDR3 amino acids: CASSEDRGGADTQYF. For the CDR3, the DNA is TGTGCCAGCAGTGAGGACAGGGGAGGGGCAGATACGCAGTATTTT.